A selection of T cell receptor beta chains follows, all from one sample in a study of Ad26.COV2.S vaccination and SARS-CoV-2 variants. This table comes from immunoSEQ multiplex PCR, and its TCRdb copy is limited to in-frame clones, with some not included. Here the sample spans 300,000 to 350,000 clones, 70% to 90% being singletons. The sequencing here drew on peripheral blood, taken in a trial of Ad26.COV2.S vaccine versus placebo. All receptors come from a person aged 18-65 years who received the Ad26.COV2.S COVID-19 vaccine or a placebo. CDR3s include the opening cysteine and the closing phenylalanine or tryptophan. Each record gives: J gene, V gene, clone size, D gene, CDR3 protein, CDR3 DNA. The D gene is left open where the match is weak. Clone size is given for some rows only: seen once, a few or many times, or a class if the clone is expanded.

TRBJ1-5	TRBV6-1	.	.	CASSDTLTNQPQHF	TGTGCCAGCAGTGACACCCTAACCAATCAGCCCCAGCATTTT
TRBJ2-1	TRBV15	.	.	CATSRDLRLRGYNEQFF	TGTGCCACCAGCAGAGATCTTCGTCTACGAGGGTACAATGAGCAGTTCTTC
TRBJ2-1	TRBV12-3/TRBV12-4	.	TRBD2	CASRVAGRREQFF	TGTGCCAGCCGAGTAGCGGGCAGACGGGAGCAGTTCTTC
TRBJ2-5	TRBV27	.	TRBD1	CASSPRTGGRETQYF	TGTGCCAGCAGCCCCCGTACAGGGGGCCGAGAGACCCAGTACTTC
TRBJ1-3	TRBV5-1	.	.	CASSDSGNTIYF	TGCGCCAGCAGCGACTCTGGAAACACCATATATTTT
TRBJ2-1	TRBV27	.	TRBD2	CASRGLAGGPNYNEQFF	TGTGCCAGCAGAGGACTAGCGGGGGGCCCAAACTACAATGAGCAGTTCTTC
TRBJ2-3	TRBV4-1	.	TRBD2	CASSQGLAVFVDTQYF	TGCGCCAGCAGCCAAGGACTAGCGGTGTTTGTAGATACGCAGTATTTT
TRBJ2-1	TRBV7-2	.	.	CASSLLGAIYNEQFF	TGTGCCAGCAGCTTACTCGGGGCTATATACAATGAGCAGTTCTTC
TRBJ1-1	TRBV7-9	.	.	CASSLGPSNAEAFF	TGTGCCAGCAGCTTAGGGCCGAGTAACGCTGAAGCTTTCTTT
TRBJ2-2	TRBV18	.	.	CASSPPLQAAGELFF	TGTGCCAGCTCACCACCGTTACAGGCTGCTGGGGAGCTGTTTTTT
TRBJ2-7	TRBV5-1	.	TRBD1	CASSLDRGLSYEQYF	TGCGCCAGCAGCTTGGACAGGGGGCTTAGCTACGAGCAGTACTTC
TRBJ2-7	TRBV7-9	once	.	CASSYGGPYEQYF	TGTGCCAGCAGCTACGGTGGACCCTACGAGCAGTACTTC
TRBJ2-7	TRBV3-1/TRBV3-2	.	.	CASSPKQILEQYF	TGTGCCAGCAGCCCAAAACAGATTCTCGAGCAGTACTTC
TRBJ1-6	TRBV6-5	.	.	CASSTSGTPDSPLHF	TGTGCCAGCAGTACCTCCGGGACCCCCGATTCACCCCTCCACTTT
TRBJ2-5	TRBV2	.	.	CASSEARFRETQYF	TGTGCCAGCAGTGAGGCCCGCTTCAGAGAGACCCAGTACTTC
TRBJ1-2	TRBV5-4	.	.	CASSEETRRNYGYTF	TGTGCCAGCAGCGAGGAGACAAGGCGGAACTATGGCTACACCTTC
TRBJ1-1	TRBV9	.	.	CASSVDGRNTEAFF	TGTGCCAGCAGCGTAGACGGGAGGAACACTGAAGCTTTCTTT
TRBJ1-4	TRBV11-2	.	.	CASSLGGRGEKLFF	TGTGCCAGCAGCTTGGGGGGGAGGGGTGAAAAACTGTTTTTT
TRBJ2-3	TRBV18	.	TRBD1	CASSPPDRGQSDTQYF	TGTGCCAGCTCACCACCGGACAGGGGGCAGTCAGATACGCAGTATTTT
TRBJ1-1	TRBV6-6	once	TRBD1	CASSSLGQGAEAFF	TGTGCCAGCAGTAGCCTGGGGCAGGGGGCTGAAGCTTTCTTT
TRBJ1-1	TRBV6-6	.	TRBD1	CASSYGQGGGTEAFF	TGTGCCAGCAGTTACGGACAGGGAGGGGGCACTGAAGCTTTCTTT
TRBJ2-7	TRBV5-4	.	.	CASSLGREGEQYF	TGTGCCAGCAGCTTGGGCAGGGAAGGCGAGCAGTACTTC
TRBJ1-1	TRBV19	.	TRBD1	CASSMIPVQGGNTEAFF	TGTGCCAGTAGTATGATCCCAGTCCAGGGGGGGAACACTGAAGCTTTCTTT
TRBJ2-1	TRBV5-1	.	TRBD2	CASSLLLTSGDHNEQFF	TGCGCCAGCAGCTTACTCTTGACTAGCGGGGATCACAATGAGCAGTTCTTC
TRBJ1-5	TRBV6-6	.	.	CASSPRVNQPQHF	TGTGCCAGCAGTCCCCGCGTCAATCAGCCCCAGCATTTT
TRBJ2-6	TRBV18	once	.	CASSPITGSSGAGANVLTF	TGTGCCAGCTCACCAATTACAGGTTCCAGTGGCGCTGGGGCCAACGTCCTGACTTTC
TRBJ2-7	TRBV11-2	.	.	CASSLDPYEQYF	TGTGCCAGCAGCTTAGACCCCTACGAGCAGTACTTC
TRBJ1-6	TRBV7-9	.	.	CASSLRFNSPLHF	TGTGCCAGCAGCTTAAGGTTTAATTCACCCCTCCACTTT
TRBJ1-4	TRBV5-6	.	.	CASSLRSVNEKLFF	TGTGCCAGCAGCTTGAGATCGGTTAATGAAAAACTGTTTTTT
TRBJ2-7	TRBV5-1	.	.	CASSLGGGAAYEQYF	TGCGCCAGCAGCTTGGGAGGTGGGGCCGCCTACGAGCAGTACTTC
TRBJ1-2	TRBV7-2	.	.	CASSLSTEVGYTF	TGTGCCAGCAGCTTAAGTACAGAGGTTGGCTACACCTTC
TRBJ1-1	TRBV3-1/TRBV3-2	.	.	CASSLTTDNTEAFF	TGTGCCAGCAGCCTCACGACAGATAACACTGAAGCTTTCTTT
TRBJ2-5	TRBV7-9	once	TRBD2	CASSVRGLAGTETQYF	TGTGCCAGCAGCGTAAGAGGACTAGCGGGGACAGAGACCCAGTACTTC
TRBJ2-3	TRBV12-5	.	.	CASTTGSVSDTQYF	TGTGCTAGCACCACAGGGTCAGTTTCAGATACGCAGTATTTT
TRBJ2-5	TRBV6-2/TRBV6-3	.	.	CASSYRVEETQYF	TGTGCCAGCAGTTACAGGGTGGAAGAGACCCAGTACTTC
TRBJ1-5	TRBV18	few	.	CASSPFGGGSNQPQHF	TGTGCCAGCTCACCGTTTGGTGGGGGTAGCAATCAGCCCCAGCATTTT
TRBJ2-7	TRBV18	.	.	CASSPSFYEQYF	TGTGCCAGCTCACCATCCTTCTACGAGCAGTACTTC
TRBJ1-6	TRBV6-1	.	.	CASSEAGNSPLHF	TGTGCCAGCAGTGAAGCGGGTAATTCACCCCTCCACTTT
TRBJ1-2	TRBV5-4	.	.	CASSLGAGWNYGYTF	TGTGCCAGCAGCTTGGGAGCAGGGTGGAACTATGGCTACACCTTC
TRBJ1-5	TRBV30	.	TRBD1	CAWQGAGNQPQHF	TGTGCCTGGCAGGGGGCTGGCAATCAGCCCCAGCATTTT
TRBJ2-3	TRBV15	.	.	CATSRDRDIYTDTQYF	TGTGCCACCAGCAGAGATCGGGACATATACACAGATACGCAGTATTTT
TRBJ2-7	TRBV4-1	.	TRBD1	CASSPTGNYEQYF	TGCGCCAGCAGCCCGACAGGGAACTACGAGCAGTACTTC
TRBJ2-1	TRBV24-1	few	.	CATSDTAVQNEQFF	TGTGCCACCAGTGATACGGCGGTCCAAAATGAGCAGTTCTTC
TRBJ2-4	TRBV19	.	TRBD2	CASSTGTRGNIQYF	TGTGCCAGTAGTACCGGGACTAGAGGAAACATTCAGTACTTC
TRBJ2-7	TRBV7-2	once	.	CASSLATGSEQYF	TGTGCCAGCAGCTTAGCCACGGGGAGCGAGCAGTACTTC
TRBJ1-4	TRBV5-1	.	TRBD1	CASSGQATGEKLFF	TGCGCCAGCAGTGGACAGGCCACCGGGGAAAAACTGTTTTTT
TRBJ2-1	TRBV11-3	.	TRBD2	CASSAYGGKQFF	TGTGCCAGCAGCGCTTACGGGGGGAAGCAGTTCTTC
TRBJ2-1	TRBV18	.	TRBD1	CASSADRVSDEQFF	TGTGCCAGCTCAGCGGACAGGGTGTCGGATGAGCAGTTCTTC
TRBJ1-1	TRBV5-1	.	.	CASSLGTYGRTEAFF	TGCGCCAGCAGCTTAGGAACCTACGGTAGAACTGAAGCTTTCTTT
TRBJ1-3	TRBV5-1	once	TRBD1	CASSLGTGGNTIYF	TGCGCCAGCAGCTTGGGGACAGGGGGAAACACCATATATTTT
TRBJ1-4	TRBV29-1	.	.	CSVEVRDRGNLFF	TGCAGCGTTGAGGTCCGGGACCGGGGGAATCTGTTTTTT
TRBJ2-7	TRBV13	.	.	CASSPPRTYEQYF	TGTGCCAGCAGCCCTCCCCGAACATACGAGCAGTACTTC
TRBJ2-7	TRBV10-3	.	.	CAISEPGRASYEQYF	TGTGCCATCAGTGAGCCGGGACGGGCTTCCTACGAGCAGTACTTC
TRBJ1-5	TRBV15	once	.	CATSYGSLNQPQHF	TGTGCCACCAGTTACGGAAGTCTCAATCAGCCCCAGCATTTT
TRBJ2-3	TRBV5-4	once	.	CASSSDGGGTDTQYF	TGTGCCAGCAGCTCCGACGGGGGTGGCACAGATACGCAGTATTTT
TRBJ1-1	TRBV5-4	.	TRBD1	CASSLGDRNTEAFF	TGTGCCAGCAGCTTGGGGGACAGGAACACTGAAGCTTTCTTT
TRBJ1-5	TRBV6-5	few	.	CASSLGGGGNQPQHF	TGTGCCAGCAGCCTTGGGGGCGGGGGCAATCAGCCCCAGCATTTT